The 5 T cell receptor beta chains in this list originate from one sample, sequenced in a study of shared clonotypes between healthy human individuals. Sequencing was performed with immunoSEQ multiplex PCR; in TCRdb, only in-frame clones are kept and a portion is missing. The repertoire holds more than 2 million clones, 85% to 95% seen once, with 0.1% to 0.15% in the top ten. Sequenced sample: naive CD4+ T cells sorted from blood. Subset defined: CD45RA+ positively selected. The source is a man younger than 30 in good health.

This sequence joins TRBV28 and TRBJ1-1; D is possibly TRBD1 (5 bases). The CDR3 has 13 amino acids. CDR1 and CDR2 (germline): MDHEN, SYDVKM. The V gene lost 9 bases and the J gene lost 10 bases, with 21 bases spanning the gap. The CDR3 region is CASHRDSLKGAFF. In nucleotides, the CDR3 is TGTGCCAGTCACCGGGACTCCCTAAAGGGAGCTTTCTTT.

This chain connects TRBV28 to TRBJ2-6; 11 bases line up with TRBD1. The junction had 3 bases not matched to a gene; V was cut back by 10 bases and J by 1 base. The CDR3 contains 15 residues. Germline V CDR1 and CDR2: MDHEN, SYDVKM. CDR3 protein: CATGTGGSGANVLTF. In DNA form, the CDR3 reads TGTGCCACCGGGACAGGGGGGTCTGGGGCCAACGTCCTGACTTTC.

The J gene is TRBJ1-2, the V gene TRBV6-1, with 7 nucleotides matching TRBD1. The CDR3 consists of 14 residues. Germline V lookup: CDR1 MNHNS, CDR2 SASEGT. V trimming: 5 bases; J trimming: 8 bases; junction bases outside the gene matches: 11. In DNA form, the CDR3 reads TGTGCCAGCAGTAAATTACAGGGGTCGGAGGGCTACACCTTC. Its protein product is CASSKLQGSEGYTF.

The J gene is TRBJ1-1, the V gene TRBV7-9; D perhaps matches TRBD1 (5 bases). V lost 3 bases, J lost 11 bases, and 16 bases lay in between. The length of the CDR3 is 13 residues. Germline values: CDR1 SEHNR, CDR2 FQNEAQ (reference sequence). The CDR3 DNA is TGTGCCAGCAGCTTCTCCAGGGCGTACGGGGCTTTCTTT. Translation: CASSFSRAYGAFF.

V gene TRBV19 combines with J gene TRBJ1-1; D not resolved. The CDR3 runs to 13 residues. Trimming took 5 bases from V and 1 from J, leaving 8 bases between them. Germline-derived CDR1 and CDR2 are LNHDA and SQIVND (reference sequence). The CDR3 sequence: CASSLAGNTEAFF. The CDR3 nucleotides read TGTGCCAGTAGTTTGGCCGGGAACACTGAAGCTTTCTTT.